These 12 T cell receptor beta chains share one sample of origin, sequenced in a study of blood T cells in healthy people across ages (dated by TCRdb to between 2015 and 2016). To prepare the library, 5' RACE was applied. The sequencing machine was an Illumina HiSeq 2500. A second PCR of roughly 7 to 12 cycles was performed with a sample-barcoded 5' primer and a J-beta primer mix. TCRdb's own reprocessing of the public reads used fastp at Q25 and MiXCR and kept productive beta chains. Rows with a matching CDR3 protein are joined into one entry that keeps the most common DNA and genes. Within this sample are 750,000 or so distinct CDR3 sequences, with 20% to 25% of them counted one time only. The ten largest account for 8% to 10% of the sample. The same specimen was also included in a second study, on T cells of mothers and their children.

Sequenced input: blood. The receptors originated from a boy between 5 and 17 years old in good health.

The chain employs TRBV7-3 and TRBJ2-3, with a tentative D call TRBD2 (6 bases). The CDR3 extends over 15 amino acids. CDR1 is SGHTA, CDR2 FQGTGA, per germline. V lost 1 base and J 6 bases, leaving 14 bases between the germline ends. CDR3 bases: TGTGCCAGCAGCTTAAGTGGGGGGAGGATGGATACGCAGTATTTT. Protein: CASSLSGGRMDTQYF.

This clonotype has more than one count but fewer than ten. The J gene is TRBJ2-7, the V gene TRBV7-8; D is uncertain. V lost 8 bases and J lost 3, with 11 bases in between. This CDR3 is 12 amino acids long. Germline V gene data show CDR1 as SGHVS and CDR2 as FQNEAQ. Here the CDR3 DNA reads TGTGCCAGCGGCGTGGGTTACTACGAGCAGTACTTC. Its protein product is CASGVGYYEQYF.

The chain recombines TRBV13 with TRBJ2-1, with D uncertain. The J call may be faulty, since TRBJ2-5 better matches the DNA end. CDR3 size: 14 residues. Germline V gene sequence: CDR1 PRHDT, CDR2 FYEKMQ (reference sequence). The DNA for the CDR3 is TGTGCCAGCAGATCCAATTCTGGGGAAGAGACCCAGTACTTC. Protein product: CASRSNSGEETQYF.

In its sample, this clonotype was seen a few times. The J gene is TRBJ1-4, the V gene TRBV7-2, with D possibly TRBD1 on 5 matching bases. Germline V CDR1 and CDR2: SGHTA, FQGNSA. CDR3 size: 15 residues. V was pared by 1 base and J by 4 bases, with 10 bases between. The CDR3 region is CASSLVGDGNEKLFF. The CDR3 DNA is TGTGCCAGCAGCTTAGTAGGGGATGGTAATGAAAAACTGTTTTTT.

This clonotype has only a few counts. The rearrangement links TRBV19 to TRBJ2-6; the D is unclear. Looked up from germline, CDR1 is LNHDA and CDR2 is SQIVND (reference sequence). Trimming left V 5 bases short and J 0 bases short, with 5 bases between. The CDR3 is 14 amino acids. CDR3 protein: CASSHDSGANVLTF. The CDR3 DNA sequence: TGTGCCAGTAGTCACGACTCTGGGGCCAACGTCCTGACTTTC.

A remark on this clonotype: Mismatch with germline at one junction end may stem from a read error. The rearrangement joins TRBV27 to TRBJ2-1, with TRBD1 identical over 9 bases. From germline, CDR1 is MNHEY and CDR2 SMNVEV (reference sequence). This CDR3 is built from 13 residues. CDR3 residues: CASSGGTGPSRYF. The CDR3 DNA follows: TGTGCCAGCAGTGGGGGGACAGGGCCTTCGCGGTACTTC.

This sequence joins TRBV5-1 and TRBJ2-5, with D maybe TRBD1 (6 bases). The DNA end is a closer match to TRBJ2-7, so the J assignment may be wrong. The CDR3 runs 14 residues. CDR1 and CDR2 (germline): SGHRS, YFSETQ. CDR3 nucleotide sequence: TGCGCCAGCAGATTGACAGGCAACTCCTACGAGCAGTACTTC. This translates into CASRLTGNSYEQYF.

The CDR3 DNA reads TGTGCCAGCAGCCAGCCGAAACAAGAGACCCAGTACTTC. It translates to CASSQPKQETQYF. This sequence joins TRBV3-1 and TRBJ2-5, with no clear D. Germline values: CDR1 LGHDT, CDR2 YNNKEL (reference sequence). V was cut by 3 bases and J by 2 bases, with 7 bases left in between. The CDR3 extends over 13 amino acids.

The rearrangement links TRBV11-3 to TRBJ2-5; a possible D gene is TRBD2 (6 bases). CDR1 and CDR2 from the germline V gene are SGHNT and YENEEA. The CDR3 spans 13 residues. Trimming cost V 6 bases and J 5 bases, with 13 bases left between them. DNA of the CDR3: TGTGCCAGCAGTACGACTAGTGACGAGACCCAGTACTTC. It specifies CASSTTSDETQYF.

This clonotype was seen many times. The gene calls are TRBV28 and TRBJ2-3; tentatively, D is TRBD1 (5 bases). V was pared by 8 bases and J by 6 bases, with 9 bases between. The CDR3 runs 11 residues. Germline values: CDR1 MDHEN, CDR2 SYDVKM. The CDR3 sequence: CASPKGDTQYF. In DNA, the CDR3 is TGTGCCAGCCCTAAGGGGGATACGCAGTATTTT.

The chain combines TRBV27 with TRBJ2-2, with D tentatively TRBD2 (5 bases). Germline CDR1 reads MNHEY; CDR2 reads SMNVEV (reference sequence). This CDR3 is built from 17 residues. V shed 1 base and J shed 6 bases, with 18 bases lying between them. DNA for the CDR3: TGTGCCAGCAGTTTATTAGGCGGGCACACTCTTTCCGGGGAGCTGTTTTTT. Translated: CASSLLGGHTLSGELFF.

The chain couples TRBV28 to TRBJ2-2; D is perhaps TRBD2 (6 bases). This CDR3 has 18 residues. Germline CDR1 and CDR2: MDHEN and SYDVKM. Between the trimmed V and J ends, which lost 4 bases and 1 base, there was a span of 19 bases. The CDR3 nucleotides read TGTGCCAGCAGTTCTGACTACTTAGCGGTCCGGAACACCGGGGAGCTGTTTTTT. This codes for CASSSDYLAVRNTGELFF. Combining the CDR3 with reference TRBV28 and TRBJ2-2 gives the whole variable domain DVKVTQSSRYLVKRTGEKVFLECVQDMDHENMFWYRQDPGLGLRLIYFSYDVKMKEKGDIPEGYSVSREKKERFSLILESASTNQTSMYLCASSSDYLAVRNTGELFFGEGSRLTVL.